These 21 T cell receptor beta chains were all obtained from the same sample, sequenced in a study of response to subunit inactivated influenza vaccine. MiXCR, run by TCRdb on the RT-PCR reads, gives a single entry per CDR3 protein. The profile shows 450,000 to 550,000 distinct CDR3 sequences, less than 30% of them singletons. The sample in question was CD4+ T cells sorted from PBMCs, obtained more than 4 days after vaccination. These receptors originate from a man between 50 and 59 years old who received an inactivated influenza vaccine.

V and J are TRBV29-1 and TRBJ2-4; TRBD1 matches at 7 bases. Germline V gives CDR1 SQVTM, CDR2 ANQGSEA. Trimming cost V 1 base and J 0 bases; bases outside gene matches: 3. This CDR3 has 15 residues. In DNA form, the CDR3 reads TGCAGCGTTGAAGGGAGGACAGGAGCCAAAAACATTCAGTACTTC. Residues: CSVEGRTGAKNIQYF.

A few counts support this clonotype. This chain links TRBV7-6 with TRBJ2-1, with D hard to call. The CDR3 spans 14 residues. The V gene's germline CDR1 is SGHVS and CDR2 FNYEAQ. Between the trimmed V and J ends, which lost 5 bases and 9 bases, there was a span of 17 bases. CDR3 protein: CASSPSVRTVEQFF. The CDR3, as DNA: TGTGCCAGCAGCCCCAGCGTGCGGACGGTTGAGCAGTTCTTC.

This clonotype has a count of ten or more. The chain joins TRBV6-5 to TRBJ1-3, with D uncertain. V was shortened by 8 bases and J by 1 base, with 6 bases between the two germline ends. The length of the CDR3 is 12 residues. The germline CDR1 and CDR2 sequences are MNHEY and SVGAGI. The CDR3 DNA follows: TGTGCCAGCGGCCCTTCTGGAAACACCATATATTTT. Residues: CASGPSGNTIYF.

This clonotype was counted many times. The chain combines TRBV12-3 or TRBV12-4 with TRBJ1-6; D remains unclear. Trimming left V 2 bases short and J 9 bases short, with 5 bases between. The CDR3 has 12 amino acids. The DNA of the CDR3 is TGTGCCAGCAGTTTACGGGCTTCACCCCTCCACTTT. Protein: CASSLRASPLHF.

The chain links TRBV20-1 to TRBJ1-5, with 7 nucleotides matching TRBD1. Trimming cost V 4 bases and J 7 bases; bases outside gene matches: 7. CDR1 and CDR2 (germline): DFQATT, SNEGSKA (reference sequence). This CDR3 is 13 amino acids long. CDR3: CSANQGVRQPQHF. The CDR3 DNA reads TGCAGTGCTAATCAGGGGGTGAGGCAGCCCCAGCATTTT.

V and J are TRBV7-9 and TRBJ2-1; 9 positions match TRBD1. This CDR3 contains 15 residues. The trim removed 8 bases at V and 8 bases at J, leaving 13 bases unmatched. The germline V gene encodes CDR1 SEHNR and CDR2 FQNEAQ (reference sequence). In DNA, the CDR3 is TGTGCCAGCGAGGGACAGGGTAGGTTTATCGATGAGCAGTTCTTC. As protein: CASEGQGRFIDEQFF.

This chain uses TRBV12-3 or TRBV12-4 with TRBJ2-1; 12 bases fit TRBD2. With 6 bases clipped from V and 15 bases from J, the junction kept 9 bases outside the gene matches. CDR3 length: 13 amino acids. This CDR3 reads CASRQTSGSPGFF. The CDR3 nucleotides read TGTGCCAGCAGGCAGACTAGCGGGAGCCCCGGGTTCTTC.

V gene TRBV3-1 combines with J gene TRBJ1-1, with D hard to call. The germline gives CDR1 LGHDT, CDR2 YNNKEL (reference sequence). CDR3 size: 14 residues. Trimming cost V 0 bases and J 1 base, with 6 bases left between them. CDR3 sequence: CASSQEGRNTEAFF. The CDR3 nucleotides are TGTGCCAGCAGCCAAGAAGGACGGAACACTGAAGCTTTCTTT.

This clonotype showed up just a few times. The V and J genes are TRBV20-1 and TRBJ1-2; D not certain. The CDR3 has 10 residues. Trimming shortened V by 5 bases and J by 4 bases, and 5 bases separated the two germline ends. CDR1 is DFQATT, CDR2 SNEGSKA, per germline (reference sequence). In DNA, the CDR3 is TGCAGTGCTTACAGCTATGGCTACACCTTC. Translated, it gives CSAYSYGYTF.

This chain links TRBV10-3 with TRBJ1-1, with D perhaps matching TRBD1 (5 bases). CDR1 and CDR2 (germline): ENHRY, SYGVKD. V lost 3 bases and J lost 0, with 8 bases in between. This CDR3 is 14 amino acids long. CDR3 amino acids: CAISDRAMNTEAFF. The CDR3, as DNA: TGTGCCATCAGTGACAGGGCGATGAACACTGAAGCTTTCTTT.

This clonotype was observed a handful of times. The chain combines TRBV29-1 with TRBJ1-1; TRBD1 might be the D (6 bases). The CDR3 covers 14 residues. Germline lookup yields CDR1 SQVTM and CDR2 ANQGSEA. The V and J ends lost 5 bases and 4 bases respectively, with 17 bases between them. As DNA, the CDR3 is TGCAGCGTTCGAGGGGGAGAGGGTGGCACTGAAGCTTTCTTT. It codes for CSVRGGEGGTEAFF.

The sample holds many counts of this clonotype. V is TRBV12-3 or TRBV12-4 and J is TRBJ1-5; 7 bases are shared with TRBD1. V lost 2 bases, J lost 2 bases, and 3 bases stayed unmatched. The CDR3 is 15 residues long. The CDR3 DNA reads as TGTGCCAGCAGTTTACAACAGGGGCGCAATCAGCCCCAGCATTTT. Translation: CASSLQQGRNQPQHF.

The chain has TRBV24-1 and TRBJ2-1, with D maybe TRBD2 (5 bases). V was shortened by 0 bases and J by 11 bases, with 16 bases between the two germline ends. Per germline, CDR1 KGHDR and CDR2 SFDVKD. The CDR3 is made up of 15 amino acids. CDR3 DNA: TGTGCCACCAGTGATTTGCCTGATGGGAGCTCCCAGCAGTTCTTC. Translated: CATSDLPDGSSQQFF.

This clonotype has ten or more counts. The rearrangement joins TRBV2 to TRBJ2-4; perhaps TRBD2 as D (6 bases). Germline V gives CDR1 SNHLY, CDR2 FYNNEI. V was shortened by 10 bases and J by 7 bases, with 23 bases between the two germline ends. The CDR3 is 15 residues long. The DNA for the CDR3 is TGTGCCACAAGATATGGGACTTCCCTTGGGAACATTCAGTACTTC. Amino acids: CATRYGTSLGNIQYF.

The CDR3 nucleotides are TGTGCCAGCAGCTTAGTGTGGGGGGATACGCAGTATTTT. Translated, it gives CASSLVWGDTQYF. The genes are TRBV11-3 and TRBJ2-3; D possibly matches TRBD1 or TRBD2 (5 bases each). V lost 1 base and J lost 6, with 8 bases in between. Germline V lookup: CDR1 SGHNT, CDR2 YENEEA. This CDR3 has 13 amino acids.

CDR3 loop: CATSDIGTEQYF. The CDR3 coding sequence is TGTGCCACCAGTGATATAGGTACCGAGCAGTACTTC. The chain combines TRBV24-1 with TRBJ2-7; D ambiguous. This CDR3 comprises 12 residues. CDR1 KGHDR and CDR2 SFDVKD come from the germline V gene. The V end lost 3 bases, the J end lost 6 bases, and 8 bases lay between the germline ends.

This clonotype was seen only a few times. The gene calls are TRBV6-2 or TRBV6-3 and TRBJ2-7, with a tentative D call TRBD1 (6 bases). The CDR3 spans 13 residues. Germline V gene data show CDR1 as MNHEY and CDR2 as SVGEGT. Trimming took off 6 bases at V and 3 bases at J, with 12 bases between the two ends. CDR3 protein: CASRPGHLYEQYF. The CDR3 nucleotides are TGTGCCAGCAGACCGGGACACCTCTACGAGCAGTACTTC.

This clonotype has only a few counts. The rearrangement uses TRBV14 and TRBJ2-3; no clear D gene. Germline V gene data show CDR1 as SGHDN and CDR2 as FVKESK. CDR3 length: 14 amino acids. V lost 4 bases, J lost 6 bases, and 14 bases lay in between. The CDR3 protein is CASSRLTEVDTQYF. The CDR3 nucleotides read TGTGCCAGCAGCCGGTTGACCGAGGTGGATACGCAGTATTTT.

The chain couples TRBV12-3 or TRBV12-4 to TRBJ2-2; D gene unclear. The length of the CDR3 is 11 residues. The ends were cut back, 5 bases at V and 6 bases at J, with 4 bases in the middle. This chain's CDR3 is CASSGPGELFF. CDR3 sequence (DNA): TGTGCCAGCAGTGGGCCCGGGGAGCTGTTTTTT.

This clonotype was seen many times. CDR3 in DNA: TGCGCCAGCAGCCTACCGGGACTAACCTACGAGCAGTACTTC. Residues: CASSLPGLTYEQYF. The rearrangement uses TRBV5-1 and TRBJ2-7; TRBD2 matches 7 bases. Germline V gene lookup returns CDR1 SGHRS and CDR2 YFSETQ. Unmatched junction bases numbered 6, after V lost 4 bases and J lost 2 bases. The CDR3 length is 14 residues. The full variable domain, completed using reference TRBV5-1 and TRBJ2-7, is KAGVTQTPRYLIKTRGQQVTLSCSPISGHRSVSWYQQTPGQGLQFLFEYFSETQRNKGNFPGRFSGRQFSNSRSEMNVSTLELGDSALYLCASSLPGLTYEQYFGPGTRLTVT.

This clonotype has more than one count but fewer than ten. The chain employs TRBV6-1 and TRBJ2-3; 8 bases are a match to TRBD2. J lost 1 base, V lost 6 bases, and 9 bases had no gene match. From germline, CDR1 is MNHNS and CDR2 SASEGT. This CDR3 has 16 residues. This CDR3 is CASRQHGGGGTDTQYF. CDR3 DNA: TGTGCCAGCAGGCAACACGGGGGGGGCGGCACAGATACGCAGTATTTT.